This is a list of T cell receptor beta chains from one sample in a study of CD8 T cells in Susac syndrome. TCRdb passed the immunoSEQ multiplex PCR reads through MiXCR, listing each CDR3 protein once. The data show roughly 200,000 distinct CDR3 sequences, with about 95% seen just once and more than 0.1% held by the top ten. What was sequenced was CD4+ T cells from PBMCs. All receptors derive from a human donor in good health. The CDR3 runs from the conserved cysteine through the conserved F or W. D genes are given only for firm matches. A clone size is listed for some rows: how often the clone was seen (once, few, many), or a class if it is expanded.

d_call	v_call	clone_size	j_call	cdr3_aa	cdr3_nt
NA	TRBV20-1	NA	TRBJ2-4	CSARDRIENIQYF	TGCAGTGCTAGAGATCGGATAGAAAACATTCAGTACTTC
NA	TRBV28	NA	TRBJ2-2	CASVGAPNTGELFF	TGTGCCAGCGTCGGTGCCCCGAACACCGGGGAGCTGTTTTTT
TRBD2	TRBV27	NA	TRBJ2-3	CASSPSGRTDTQYF	TGTGCCAGCAGCCCTAGCGGGAGAACAGATACGCAGTATTTT
NA	TRBV20-1	NA	TRBJ2-3	CSAPRAATTDTQYF	TGCAGTGCCCCACGTGCGGCGACAACAGATACGCAGTATTTT
TRBD1	TRBV3-1	NA	TRBJ1-1	CASSQDRVVTEAFF	TGTGCCAGCAGCCAGGACAGGGTCGTTACTGAAGCTTTCTTT
NA	TRBV30	NA	TRBJ1-5	CAWGKQGNQPQHF	TGTGCCTGGGGAAAGCAGGGCAACCAGCCCCAGCATTTT
TRBD2	TRBV29-1	NA	TRBJ2-1	CSVVNSGLAGGNEQFF	TGCAGCGTAGTTAACTCGGGACTAGCGGGGGGTAATGAGCAGTTCTTC
NA	TRBV7-2	NA	TRBJ2-2	CASSFSPAGELFF	TGTGCCAGCAGCTTTTCGCCCGCCGGGGAGCTGTTTTTT
TRBD2	TRBV30	NA	TRBJ2-1	CAWSVASGRVVEQFF	TGTGCCTGGAGTGTAGCTAGCGGGAGAGTAGTTGAGCAGTTCTTC
TRBD2	TRBV19	NA	TRBJ2-7	CASSFTSGMLYEQYF	TGTGCCAGTAGTTTTACTAGCGGGATGCTCTACGAGCAGTACTTC
TRBD1	TRBV3-1	NA	TRBJ1-2	CASSQRGGQGYYGYTF	TGTGCCAGCAGCCAAAGGGGAGGACAGGGGTACTATGGCTACACCTTC
NA	TRBV25-1	once	TRBJ2-5	CASSEHRRETQYF	TGTGCCAGCAGTGAACACAGGCGGGAGACCCAGTACTTC
NA	TRBV27	NA	TRBJ2-3	CASSDPGGPGTDTQYF	TGTGCCAGCAGTGACCCCGGTGGTCCTGGCACAGATACGCAGTATTTT
NA	TRBV29-1	NA	TRBJ1-1	CSATGLMNTEAFF	TGCAGCGCTACCGGACTGATGAACACTGAAGCTTTCTTT
TRBD1	TRBV5-1	NA	TRBJ1-1	CASSTGDDRADTEAFF	TGCGCCAGCAGTACCGGAGATGACAGGGCTGACACTGAAGCTTTCTTT
NA	TRBV20-1	NA	TRBJ2-1	CSARDGGIPQGEQFF	TGCAGTGCTAGAGATGGGGGAATTCCCCAGGGTGAGCAGTTCTTC
NA	TRBV12-3/TRBV12-4	NA	TRBJ2-7	CASSTPGSDEQYF	TGTGCCAGCAGCACCCCCGGGAGCGACGAGCAGTACTTC
NA	TRBV4-1	NA	TRBJ2-5	CASSHQRPGVGETQYF	TGCGCCAGCAGCCACCAACGGCCAGGGGTCGGAGAGACCCAGTACTTC
NA	TRBV6-2/TRBV6-3	NA	TRBJ2-7	CASSYSTLEQYF	TGTGCCAGCAGTTACTCGACCCTCGAGCAGTACTTC
NA	TRBV29-1	NA	TRBJ1-1	CSVTGRGQNTEAFF	TGCAGCGTTACAGGCCGGGGGCAGAACACTGAAGCTTTCTTT
TRBD1	TRBV25-1	NA	TRBJ2-7	CASSLSLDRGVREQYF	TGTGCCAGCAGTCTCTCCCTGGACAGGGGGGTTAGGGAGCAGTACTTC
NA	TRBV4-3	NA	TRBJ2-1	CASRAKGGGNEQFF	TGCGCCAGCAGGGCAAAAGGGGGGGGGAATGAGCAGTTCTTC
NA	TRBV28	NA	TRBJ1-5	CASSLSPGNQPQHF	TGTGCCAGCAGTTTAAGTCCTGGGAATCAGCCCCAGCATTTT
TRBD1	TRBV29-1	NA	TRBJ1-2	CSVDRGGYGYTF	TGCAGCGTCGACAGGGGCGGCTATGGCTACACCTTC
NA	TRBV28	NA	TRBJ2-7	CASSGYEQYF	TGTGCCAGCAGTGGTTACGAGCAGTACTTC
NA	TRBV18	NA	TRBJ1-2	CASAGQTNYGYTF	TGTGCCAGCGCCGGACAGACTAACTATGGCTACACCTTC
NA	TRBV3-1	NA	TRBJ2-7	CASSSGGGLSYEQYF	TGTGCCAGCAGTTCCGGGGGAGGATTGTCCTACGAGCAGTACTTC
NA	TRBV4-3	NA	TRBJ2-7	CASSQDTTYEQYF	TGCGCCAGCAGCCAAGATACGACCTACGAGCAGTACTTC
NA	TRBV20-1	NA	TRBJ2-5	CSARNPPKQETQYF	TGCAGTGCTAGGAACCCGCCCAAGCAAGAGACCCAGTACTTC
TRBD2	TRBV20-1	NA	TRBJ2-5	CSVRGVWETQYF	TGCAGTGTCCGGGGGGTATGGGAGACCCAGTACTTC
TRBD2	TRBV12-3/TRBV12-4	NA	TRBJ2-1	CASSLRVAGPNEQFF	TGTGCCAGCAGTCTCCGGGTAGCGGGGCCCAATGAGCAGTTCTTC
NA	TRBV19	NA	TRBJ1-2	CASSLNSYGYTF	TGTGCCAGTAGTCTTAACAGCTATGGCTACACCTTC
NA	TRBV12-3/TRBV12-4	NA	TRBJ1-5	CASSTESQPQHF	TGTGCCAGCAGCACAGAGTCGCAGCCCCAGCATTTT
NA	TRBV9	once	TRBJ2-7	CASSVGAESSYEQYF	TGTGCCAGCAGCGTAGGGGCGGAGAGCTCCTACGAGCAGTACTTC
NA	TRBV5-4	NA	TRBJ1-2	CASSTTSGSYGYTF	TGTGCCAGCAGCACCACCTCAGGGTCCTATGGCTACACCTTC
NA	TRBV18	NA	TRBJ1-2	CASSPPNSNYGYTF	TGTGCCAGCTCACCCCCGAACAGTAACTATGGCTACACCTTC
NA	TRBV20-1	NA	TRBJ2-3	CSASFLDTDTQYF	TGCAGTGCTAGTTTTCTAGACACAGATACGCAGTATTTT
NA	TRBV30	NA	TRBJ2-1	CAWSARGGGGDEQFF	TGTGCCTGGAGTGCCCGGGGAGGGGGCGGCGATGAGCAGTTCTTC